This T cell receptor (beta chain) was retrieved from a study of blood T cell repertoires in COVID-19. Study details: Italy, Spain and the United States were the sources of the convalescent and acute COVID-19 samples. PBMCs, B-cell-depleted T cells, or T cells provided the cDNA or gDNA that made up the material.

Germline V lookup: CDR1 GTSNPN, CDR2 SVGIG (reference sequence). V was clipped by 5 bases and J by 7 bases; unmatched bases: 8. This CDR3 has 14 residues. Authors' methods: Amplification from reference gene primers served as the basis for estimated nucleated cell counts. Produced via immunoSEQ multiplex PCR; TCRdb's table is partial and in-frame only. The V and J calls and the clone size are those of that table, but D and trimming were determined from the DNA. The sample includes just under 85,000 clones, around 83% of them seen just once. The chain is built from TRBV30 and TRBJ2-7; 13 bases match TRBD2. This TCR was recovered from a woman aged 55-69 years with acute or convalescent COVID-19. Sequencing was performed on peripheral blood. The CDR3 coding sequence is TGTGCCTGGTCCGGGACTAGCGGGACAGGTGAGCAGTACTTC. It yields the protein CAWSGTSGTGEQYF. Based on the CDR3 plus reference TRBV30 and TRBJ2-7, the full variable domain is SQTIHQWPATLVQPVGSPLSLECTVEGTSNPNLYWYRQAAGRGLQLLFYSVGIGQISSEVPQNLSASRPQDRQFILSSKKLLLSDSGFYLCAWSGTSGTGEQYFGPGTRLTVT.